The 17 T cell receptor beta chains reported below all come from one sample, sequenced in a study of radiation and T cells in renal cell carcinoma. Specified treatment: 15 Gy SBRT to primary tumor, nephrectomy 4 weeks later. Clones were sequenced by immunoSEQ multiplex PCR, and TCRdb holds only the in-frame ones, with some missing. This table holds 15,000 to 20,000 clones, about 56% found once. Source: tumor tissue, taken from a patient whose treatment included radiotherapy and nephrectomy. Every receptor here comes from a man in his fifties or sixties with renal cell carcinoma.

This clone was counted only a few times. V usage is TRBV15 and J usage is TRBJ1-5; TRBD1 might be the D (6 bases). The CDR3 runs to 15 residues. Trimming pared 5 bases from V and 0 bases from J, leaving 11 bases between. CDR1 and CDR2 (germline): LNHNV, YYDKDF (reference sequence). The CDR3: CATSDGQISNQPQHF. Written as DNA, the CDR3 is TGTGCCACCAGCGATGGACAGATTAGCAATCAGCCCCAGCATTTT.

The chain employs TRBV4-1 and TRBJ2-2; D unresolved. The CDR3 has 15 residues. With 0 bases removed from V and 6 bases from J, the gap between germline ends came to 11 bases. Germline CDR1 reads MGHRA; CDR2 reads YSYEKL. The CDR3 sequence: CASSQERLVPGELFF. As DNA, the CDR3 is TGCGCCAGCAGCCAAGAACGGCTCGTACCCGGGGAGCTGTTTTTT.

CDR3: CASSSNPSEQYF. The CDR3 region has the DNA TGTGCCAGCAGTTCAAATCCGTCCGAGCAGTACTTC. The chain couples TRBV7-9 to TRBJ2-7; the D is unclear. The germline CDR1 and CDR2 sequences are SEHNR and FQNEAQ (reference sequence). The V end was cut by 6 bases, the J end by 6 bases, with 12 bases between. The CDR3 consists of 12 residues.

This rearrangement joins TRBV4-1 to TRBJ1-1; TRBD1 matches at 7 bases. Per germline, CDR1 MGHRA and CDR2 YSYEKL. The CDR3 contains 16 residues. The junction had 10 bases not matched to a gene; V was cut back by 3 bases and J by 3 bases. CDR3 in DNA: TGCGCCAGCAGCCAGGTTACAGGGGTGGGGTACACTGAAGCTTTCTTT. Translated: CASSQVTGVGYTEAFF.

The V call is TRBV6-5, the J call TRBJ1-2; the match to TRBD1 covers 12 bases. Germline V CDR1 and CDR2: MNHEY, SVGAGI. The CDR3 is 15 amino acids. V shed 1 base, J shed 8 bases, and the junction held 5 bases outside the gene matches. This CDR3 is CASSYLGQGARGYTF. The CDR3, as DNA: TGTGCCAGCAGTTACTTGGGACAGGGGGCGCGAGGCTACACCTTC.

CDR3 sequence reads: CASSEGLIGTDTQYF. CDR3 in DNA: TGTGCCAGCAGCGAAGGGCTCATAGGCACAGATACGCAGTATTTT. The genes are TRBV9 and TRBJ2-3; D unresolved. The V gene's germline CDR1 is SGDLS and CDR2 YYNGEE. CDR3 length: 15 residues. V was clipped by 3 bases and J by 1 base, with 12 bases between them.

Only a few counts were recorded for this clone. The chain uses TRBV2 and TRBJ2-7; a possible D gene is TRBD2 (6 bases). CDR1 is SNHLY and CDR2 is FYNNEI in the germline V gene. V lost 7 bases and J 6 bases, leaving 13 bases between the germline ends. The length of the CDR3 is 12 residues. CDR3 region: CASKREVVEQYF. Written as DNA, the CDR3 is TGTGCCAGCAAGAGGGAGGTCGTCGAGCAGTACTTC. The complete variable domain, with remaining parts taken from reference TRBV2 and TRBJ2-7, reads EPEVTQTPSHQVTQMGQEVILRCVPISNHLYFYWYRQILGQKVEFLVSFYNNEISEKSEIFDDQFSVERPDGSNFTLKIRSTKLEDSAMYFCASKREVVEQYFGPGTRLTVT.

This chain connects TRBV19 to TRBJ2-1; D unclear. The CDR3 has 13 residues. V lost 2 bases and J 6 bases, leaving 8 bases between the germline ends. CDR1 and CDR2 (germline): LNHDA, SQIVND (reference sequence). CDR3 sequence: CASSISRSNEQFF. The CDR3 coding sequence is TGTGCCAGTAGTATATCACGTTCCAATGAGCAGTTCTTC.

V usage is TRBV27 and J usage is TRBJ1-1, with D uncertain. The V end lost 4 bases, the J end lost 0 bases, and 15 bases lay between the germline ends. Germline V gene data show CDR1 as MNHEY and CDR2 as SMNVEV (reference sequence). This CDR3 comprises 16 residues. CDR3 DNA sequence: TGTGCCAGCAGTTCACTCTCCGAGGGCATGAACACTGAAGCTTTCTTT. This encodes CASSSLSEGMNTEAFF.

This clone was counted a few times. The chain combines TRBV15 with TRBJ1-2; 8 bases are shared with TRBD1. Germline V lookup: CDR1 LNHNV, CDR2 YYDKDF (reference sequence). J gave up 6 bases and V 3 bases, and 6 bases lay outside the gene matches. The CDR3 has 14 residues. The CDR3 region is CATSRRTGWDGYTF. Written as DNA, the CDR3 is TGTGCCACCAGCAGGCGGACAGGGTGGGATGGCTACACCTTC. Drawing the rest from reference TRBV15 and TRBJ1-2, the complete variable domain is DAMVIQNPRYQVTQFGKPVTLSCSQTLNHNVMYWYQQKSSQAPKLLFHYYDKDFNNEADTPDNFQSRRPNTSFCFLDIRSPGLGDTAMYLCATSRRTGWDGYTFGSGTRLTVV.

V and J are TRBV7-8 and TRBJ2-5, with TRBD2 identical over 8 bases. The CDR3 sequence is 15 residues long. V shed 5 bases, J shed 3 bases, and the junction held 8 bases outside the gene matches. Germline V gives CDR1 SGHVS, CDR2 FQNEAQ. CDR3 bases: TGTGCCAGCAGCCAACACCGGGGGGGGAAAGAGACCCAGTACTTC. This gives the protein CASSQHRGGKETQYF. The full variable domain, its missing parts supplied by reference TRBV7-8 and TRBJ2-5, is GAGVSQSPRYKVAKRGQDVALRCDPISGHVSLFWYQQALGQGPEFLTYFQNEAQLDKSGLPSDRFFAERPEGSVSTLKIQRTQQEDSAVYLCASSQHRGGKETQYFGPGTRLLVL.

The V and J genes are TRBV2 and TRBJ2-7; D remains unclear. This CDR3 is 15 amino acids long. Germline V gives CDR1 SNHLY, CDR2 FYNNEI. Trimming removed 1 base from V and 0 bases from J, with 10 bases in between. CDR3 coding DNA: TGTGCCAGCAGTGAAGGTAACCCGAGCTCCTACGAGCAGTACTTC. It codes for CASSEGNPSSYEQYF.

This sequence joins TRBV30 and TRBJ1-1; no clear D gene. The germline gives CDR1 GTSNPN, CDR2 SVGIG (reference sequence). V was pared by 3 bases and J by 6 bases, with 11 bases between. This CDR3 comprises 12 residues. The CDR3 bases are TGTGCCTGGAGGCGGGAGAGCGCTGAAGCTTTCTTT. Its protein product is CAWRRESAEAFF.

The sample holds one count of this clone. V and J are TRBV6-5 and TRBJ2-2; D uncertain. The CDR3 sequence is 16 residues long. CDR1 is MNHEY and CDR2 is SVGAGI in the germline V gene. Trimming removed 0 bases at V and 6 bases at J, with 14 bases between. The CDR3 loop reads CASSYSWGFEAGELFF. The CDR3 bases are TGTGCCAGCAGTTACTCCTGGGGTTTCGAGGCCGGGGAGCTGTTTTTT.

The chain couples TRBV19 to TRBJ2-1; the D call may be TRBD1 or TRBD2 (6 bases each). Germline loops: CDR1 LNHDA, CDR2 SQIVND (reference sequence). The CDR3 is made up of 14 amino acids. V shed 5 bases and J shed 8 bases, with 16 bases lying between them. DNA for the CDR3: TGTGCCAGTAGTCCGACAGGAGGGACGCATGAGCAGTTCTTC. This gives the protein CASSPTGGTHEQFF. The full variable domain, in which reference TRBV19 and TRBJ2-1 provide the parts outside the CDR3, is DGGITQSPKYLFRKEGQNVTLSCEQNLNHDAMYWYRQDPGQGLRLIYYSQIVNDFQKGDIAEGYSVSREKKESFPLTVTSAQKNPTAFYLCASSPTGGTHEQFFGPGTRLTVL.

Regarding this clone: Germline and junction disagree at one end, which may indicate a read error. This chain uses TRBV7-7 with TRBJ2-1; 11 bases agree with TRBD2. Germline assignment: CDR1 SSHAT and CDR2 FNYEAQ (reference sequence). This CDR3 is 15 amino acids long. The CDR3 nucleotides are TGTGCTAGCAGCCCGACTAGCGGGGCAAACAATGAGCAGTTCTTC. This sequence encodes CASSPTSGANNEQFF.

The CDR3 region has the DNA TGTGCCTGGAGTGTATTCTCCGAGCAGTACTTC. It yields the protein CAWSVFSEQYF. This rearrangement joins TRBV30 to TRBJ2-7; unclear D gene. The CDR3 has 11 amino acids. CDR1 GTSNPN and CDR2 SVGIG come from the germline V gene (reference sequence). V shed 0 bases and J shed 6 bases, with 6 bases lying between them.